This T cell receptor (beta chain) was sequenced during a study of graft-versus-host responses after intestinal transplantation. Study information: Recipients underwent multivisceral, liver-intestinal, or isolated intestinal transplants. Induction using anti-thymocyte globulin, followed by tacrolimus and steroids for 3 to 4 years, was given to all recipients. Study-wide results and limits: GvH clones surfaced in recipient marrow, some emerging earlier in ileum or blood.

TCRdb keeps only in-frame clones here, not all; method: immunoSEQ multiplex PCR. The profile shows tens of thousands of clones, around 93% of them singletons. On this clone: Antigen specificity is unknown.

This material consisted of unstimulated CD8+ T cells sorted from spleen or lymph node cells, taken before intestinal transplant. The TCR comes from a human donor who received an intestinal transplant.

The CDR3 region has the DNA TGTGCCAGCAGCTACGGACAGGGCGAGGCTTTCTTT. It codes for CASSYGQGEAFF. The chain carries TRBV7-9 and TRBJ1-1; the match to TRBD1 covers 8 bases. V shed 4 bases, J shed 11 bases, and the junction held 6 bases outside the gene matches. CDR3 size: 12 residues. Germline CDR1 reads SEHNR; CDR2 reads FQNEAQ (reference sequence). The full variable domain, with the rest looked up from reference TRBV7-9 and TRBJ1-1, is DTGVSQNPRHKITKRGQNVTFRCDPISEHNRLYWYRQTLGQGPEFLTYFQNEAQLEKSRLLSDRFSAERPKGSFSTLEIQRTEQGDSAMYLCASSYGQGEAFFGQGTRLTVV.